These 15 T cell receptor beta chains originate from one sample sequenced in a study of T cells after yellow fever vaccination. Using its own MiXCR run on the 5' RACE reads, TCRdb lists one record per CDR3 protein. The sample holds just over 250,000 distinct CDR3 sequences; over 4.5% are singletons and the top ten take roughly 3.5%. The specimen was CD4+ T cells sorted from PBMCs, collected on the day of the yellow fever booster vaccination. The origin of the receptors is a man in his late teens or twenties who received the YFV17D yellow fever vaccine.

The CDR3 reads CAISESWEAFF. The CDR3 nucleotides are TGTGCCATCAGTGAGTCCTGGGAAGCTTTCTTT. This chain uses TRBV10-3 with TRBJ1-1, with D unresolved. Trimming stripped 0 bases from V and 8 bases from J, with 4 bases between. Germline CDR1 reads ENHRY; CDR2 reads SYGVKD. The CDR3 loop spans 11 amino acids.

This clonotype was counted only a few times. The V and J genes are TRBV5-4 and TRBJ2-5, with D perhaps matching TRBD1 (5 bases). With 0 bases removed from V and 2 bases from J, the gap between germline ends came to 11 bases. CDR3 length: 15 amino acids. CDR1 is SGHNT, CDR2 YYREEE, per germline (reference sequence). DNA of the CDR3: TGTGCCAGCAGCTTGGCATTGCGACAGCAAGAGACCCAGTACTTC. Translation: CASSLALRQQETQYF.

This clonotype occurred a few times. This chain connects TRBV20-1 to TRBJ2-5, with TRBD1 as a possible D gene (6 bases). This CDR3 has 14 residues. Trimming took 1 base from V and 5 from J, leaving 14 bases between them. The germline CDR1 and CDR2 sequences are DFQATT and SNEGSKA (reference sequence). The DNA for the CDR3 is TGCAGTGCTAGAGCTCCGGGACACGGGGAGACCCAGTACTTC. Amino acids: CSARAPGHGETQYF.

This chain connects TRBV5-1 to TRBJ2-5; no clear D gene. V gave up 2 bases and J gave up 1 base, with 6 bases separating them. The germline CDR1 and CDR2 sequences are SGHRS and YFSETQ. This CDR3 has 13 residues. CDR3 sequence: CASSFDTQETQYF. In DNA form, the CDR3 reads TGCGCCAGCAGCTTCGATACCCAAGAGACCCAGTACTTC.

This clonotype was seen many times. The chain recombines TRBV12-3 or TRBV12-4 with TRBJ2-2; 11 bases agree with TRBD2. CDR3 length: 16 amino acids. After removal of 6 bases from V and 5 bases from J, the junction contained 8 bases not matched to a gene. CDR3 sequence reads: CASSRLAGGKTGELFF. The CDR3 bases are TGTGCCAGCAGCCGGTTAGCGGGGGGGAAAACCGGGGAGCTGTTTTTT.

The chain employs TRBV19 and TRBJ1-1; D is unclear. The ends were cut back, 2 bases at V and 11 bases at J, with 21 bases in the middle. Per the germline V gene, CDR1 is LNHDA and CDR2 is SQIVND (reference sequence). The CDR3 has 15 amino acids. CDR3 coding DNA: TGTGCCAGTAGTATACGGGTACAAGTCAGAGCGGAGGCTTTCTTT. The encoded protein is CASSIRVQVRAEAFF.

This clonotype was detected a few times. The rearrangement joins TRBV5-1 to TRBJ2-1; D ambiguous. This CDR3 is built from 15 residues. Germline V gene data show CDR1 as SGHRS and CDR2 as YFSETQ. The V gene lost 5 bases and the J gene lost 0 bases, with 12 bases spanning the gap. The CDR3 DNA reads TGCGCCAGCAGATTGAACCACCCCTCCTACAATGAGCAGTTCTTC. This gives the protein CASRLNHPSYNEQFF.

This clonotype was seen a handful of times. J is TRBJ1-2 and V is TRBV10-3; 8 nucleotides line up with TRBD1. The CDR3 has 17 amino acids. Germline CDR1 ENHRY, CDR2 SYGVKD. V was pared by 2 bases and J by 3 bases, with 11 bases of the junction left unmatched. The CDR3 here is CAISELGRTGHDYGYTF. The CDR3 nucleotides are TGTGCCATCAGTGAGCTAGGGAGGACAGGGCATGACTATGGCTACACCTTC.

This clonotype was observed a few times. The J gene is TRBJ1-1, the V gene TRBV6-2 or TRBV6-3; no definite D call. This CDR3 comprises 12 residues. V lost 2 bases and J 1 base, leaving 2 bases between the germline ends. Germline V gives CDR1 MNHEY, CDR2 SVGEGT. The CDR3 is CASSYRNTEAFF. The DNA of the CDR3 is TGTGCCAGCAGTTACAGGAACACTGAAGCTTTCTTT.

This clonotype was picked up many times. This chain connects TRBV7-2 to TRBJ2-3, with a possible D match to TRBD2 (7 bases). The CDR3 has 17 amino acids. With 1 base removed from V and 4 bases from J, the gap between germline ends came to 18 bases. CDR1 SGHTA and CDR2 FQGNSA come from the germline V gene. Written as DNA, the CDR3 is TGTGCCAGCAGCTTAGTTGTGGGGGGGCTTTACTCAGATACGCAGTATTTT. The encoded protein is CASSLVVGGLYSDTQYF.

The J gene is TRBJ2-7, the V gene TRBV6-6; the match to TRBD1 covers 12 bases. The CDR3 is 14 residues long. Germline V gives CDR1 MNHNY, CDR2 SVGAGI (reference sequence). Trimming at V came to 4 bases and at J to 5 bases, leaving 3 bases not matched to a gene. CDR3 sequence: CASSWGQGANEQYV. The CDR3 nucleotides read TGTGCCAGCAGTTGGGGACAGGGGGCGAACGAGCAGTACGTC.

This clonotype has a handful of counts. The chain combines TRBV12-3 or TRBV12-4 with TRBJ1-1, with 9 nucleotides matching TRBD1. CDR3 size: 13 residues. J lost 6 bases, V lost 10 bases, and 9 bases had no gene match. The CDR3 nucleotides are TGTGCCATATGGGGACAGGGTCGGCCTGAAGCTTTCTTT. This encodes CAIWGQGRPEAFF.

This clonotype appeared a few times. CDR3 sequence (DNA): TGTGCCAGCAGCGCGACGAGATGGGGCCTTATGCCCTCGGCTACGCAGTATTTT. It specifies CASSATRWGLMPSATQYF. The rearrangement links TRBV5-6 to TRBJ2-3; possibly TRBD1 for D (5 bases). CDR3 length: 18 amino acids. The V and J ends lost 4 bases and 8 bases respectively, with 29 bases between them. The germline V gene has CDR1 SGHDT and CDR2 YYEEEE.

The sample holds many counts of this clonotype. V is TRBV4-3 and J is TRBJ2-7, with D unclear. CDR1 is LGHNA and CDR2 is YSLEER in the germline V gene. This CDR3 spans 18 amino acids. V lost 0 bases, J lost 2 bases, and 20 bases lay in between. This CDR3 is CASSQEAPGHGYAYEQYF. The CDR3 DNA follows: TGCGCCAGCAGCCAAGAGGCACCCGGTCATGGCTATGCCTACGAGCAGTACTTC.

This clonotype has a handful of counts. V gene TRBV28 combines with J gene TRBJ1-3; D not certain. Germline CDR1 and CDR2: MDHEN and SYDVKM. The CDR3 totals 13 residues. V dropped 7 bases and J dropped 0 bases, with 7 bases sitting between them. CDR3 loop: CASNSGSGNTIYF. DNA of the CDR3: TGTGCCAGCAATTCGGGCTCTGGAAACACCATATATTTT. The complete variable domain, with remaining parts taken from reference TRBV28 and TRBJ1-3, reads DVKVTQSSRYLVKRTGEKVFLECVQDMDHENMFWYRQDPGLGLRLIYFSYDVKMKEKGDIPEGYSVSREKKERFSLILESASTNQTSMYLCASNSGSGNTIYFGEGSWLTVV.